This T cell receptor (beta chain) was retrieved from a study of breast tumors, draining lymph nodes, adjacent tissues. TCRdb ran MiXCR on the multiplex PCR reads and lists one entry per CDR3 protein. The data contain fewer than 200,000 distinct CDR3 sequences, 30% to 40% of them singletons. Samples came from axillary lymph nodes draining the breast cancer. This CDR3 has 17 residues. The ends lost 0 bases at V and 0 bases at J; junction bases unmatched: 8. The germline V gene has CDR1 DFQATT and CDR2 SNEGSKA (reference sequence). The genes are TRBV20-1 and TRBJ2-7; 10 positions agree with TRBD2. The sequence was obtained from a female donor with breast cancer. Some clones in this sample may be carry-over from other donors' samples. The sequenced sample was axillary lymph node tissue. The CDR3 sequence: CSARDLTSGPSSYEQYF. The CDR3 DNA sequence: TGCAGTGCTAGAGATCTGACTAGCGGGCCTAGCTCCTACGAGCAGTACTTC.